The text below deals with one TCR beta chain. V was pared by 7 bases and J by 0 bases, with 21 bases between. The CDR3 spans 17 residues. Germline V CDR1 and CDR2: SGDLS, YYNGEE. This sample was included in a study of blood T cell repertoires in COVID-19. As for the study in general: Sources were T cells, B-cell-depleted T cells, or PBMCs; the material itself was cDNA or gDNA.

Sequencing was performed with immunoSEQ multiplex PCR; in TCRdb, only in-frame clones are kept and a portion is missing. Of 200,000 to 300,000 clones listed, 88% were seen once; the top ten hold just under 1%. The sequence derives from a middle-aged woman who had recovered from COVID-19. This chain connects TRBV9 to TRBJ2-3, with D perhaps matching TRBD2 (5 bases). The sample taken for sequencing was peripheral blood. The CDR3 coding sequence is TGTGCCAGCTCCCCCGGGAAAACTAGTCCGAGCACAGATACGCAGTATTTT. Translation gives CASSPGKTSPSTDTQYF.